Included here is one T cell receptor beta chain sequence, with context. Its antigen remains undetermined. Base qualities were left out, and no much larger clone turns up one base away. The data stem from a study of radiotherapy plus CTLA-4 blockade in lung cancer (dated by TCRdb to between 2017 and 2018). About the full investigation: Among enrolled patients, under 20% had an objective response and 31% reached disease control.

In this study, focal radiation therapy paired with CTLA-4 blockade (ipilimumab) was tested in patients who had chemo-refractory metastatic non-small-cell lung cancer. Including cysteine and phenylalanine, the CDR3 has 14 amino acids. Of the read, only the CDR3 DNA is kept; its 42 bases are in frame from base 1. V is shortened by 4 bases, J by 5 bases, and the region joining them spans 14 bases. CDR1 and CDR2 are drawn from the germline V gene: KGHSH, LQKENI. Libraries were prepared through the immunoSEQ multiplex PCR assay. TCRdb's version of the immuneACCESS table is confined to in-frame rearrangements and falls short of the full clone set. An unresolved V gene accounts for under half of the shortfall where checked; the remainder is of unknown origin. The sample table contains about 98,000 clones; only one count was recorded for approximately 85% of them. The top ten clones comprise around 3.5% of the sample.

What the study reported, not specific to this receptor: Increased serum interferon-beta after radiation, together with early dynamic changes in blood T cell clones, were reported to be the strongest predictors of response. After treatment with radiotherapy and ipilimumab, TCR clones that originated in tumors expanded in peripheral blood.

The sample was peripheral blood, taken from a patient treated with radiotherapy plus ipilimumab. Rearrangement joined TRBV18 to TRBJ2-5; TRBD1 is a possible D gene, resting on 5 matching bases. The TCR originated in a human donor with non-small cell lung cancer who had a partial response to radiotherapy plus ipilimumab. DNA sequence: TGTGCCAGCTCACGGGGCTCCAGGGTTGAGACCCAGTACTTC. It encodes CASSRGSRVETQYF.